This TCR beta chain appears in the sequencing data of a study of cytomegalovirus exposure and HLA in healthy donors. Broader study findings: Evidence from a later analysis indicated that most CMV-associated TCR beta chains looked HLA-restricted. Associated with HLA alleles at 0.05 false discovery rate in a later analysis were approximately 17,000 TCR beta sequences. According to reports, the classifier identified cytomegalovirus status with high specificity and sensitivity.

Germline CDR1 and CDR2: LNHDA and SQIVND (reference sequence). The CDR3 covers 14 residues. V was pared by 5 bases and J by 0 bases, with 2 bases of the junction left unmatched. On this clone: Its antigen is currently unknown.

Primers included in the PCR were 60 Vbeta and 13 Jbeta primers. This table comes from immunoSEQ multiplex PCR, and its TCRdb copy is limited to in-frame clones, with some not included. The sample lists around 75,000 clones; about 84% were seen once. The specimen sequenced was PBMCs. The clonotype comes from a man in his forties in good health and CMV-seronegative. The chain has TRBV19 and TRBJ1-1, with 8 bases that match TRBD1. The CDR3 loop reads CASSPDRVNTEAFF. The CDR3 bases are TGTGCCAGTAGTCCGGACAGGGTGAACACTGAAGCTTTCTTT.